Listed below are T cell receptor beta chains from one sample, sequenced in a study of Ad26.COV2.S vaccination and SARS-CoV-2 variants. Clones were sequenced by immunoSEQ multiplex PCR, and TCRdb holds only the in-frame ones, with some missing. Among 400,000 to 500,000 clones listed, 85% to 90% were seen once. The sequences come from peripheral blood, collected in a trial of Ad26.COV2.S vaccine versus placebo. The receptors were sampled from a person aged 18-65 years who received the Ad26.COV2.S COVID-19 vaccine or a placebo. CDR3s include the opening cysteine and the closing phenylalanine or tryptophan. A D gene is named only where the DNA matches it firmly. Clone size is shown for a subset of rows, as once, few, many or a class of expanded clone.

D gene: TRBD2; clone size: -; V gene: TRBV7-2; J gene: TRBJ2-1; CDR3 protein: CASSWGLAVTGQFF; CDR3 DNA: TGTGCCAGCAGTTGGGGACTAGCGGTCACGGGGCAGTTCTTC
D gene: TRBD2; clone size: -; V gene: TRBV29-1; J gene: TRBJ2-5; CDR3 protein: CSVARLAGNEETQYF; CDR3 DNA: TGCAGCGTTGCCCGACTAGCGGGGAACGAAGAGACCCAGTACTTC
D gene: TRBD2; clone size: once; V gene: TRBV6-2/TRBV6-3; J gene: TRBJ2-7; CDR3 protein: CASSSSMTSGGAGDEQYF; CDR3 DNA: TGTGCCAGCAGTTCTTCCATGACTAGCGGGGGGGCCGGGGACGAGCAGTACTTC
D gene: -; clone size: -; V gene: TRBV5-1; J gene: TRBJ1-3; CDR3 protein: CASRTISGNTIYF; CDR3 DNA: TGCGCCAGCAGGACCATCTCTGGAAACACCATATATTTT
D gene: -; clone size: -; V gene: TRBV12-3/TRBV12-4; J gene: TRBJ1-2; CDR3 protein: CASTHPTNYGYTF; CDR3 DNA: TGTGCCAGCACCCACCCCACTAACTATGGCTACACCTTC
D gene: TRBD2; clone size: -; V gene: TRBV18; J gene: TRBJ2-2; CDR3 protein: CASSLPGLADTGELFF; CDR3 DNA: TGTGCCAGCTCCCTCCCGGGACTAGCGGACACCGGGGAGCTGTTTTTT
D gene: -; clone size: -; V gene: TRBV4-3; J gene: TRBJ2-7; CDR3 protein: CASSQTPFSGEQYF; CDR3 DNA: TGCGCCAGCAGCCAGACCCCCTTTTCGGGCGAGCAGTACTTC
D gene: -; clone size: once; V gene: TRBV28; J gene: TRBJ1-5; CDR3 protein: CASSYVNQPQHF; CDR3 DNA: TGTGCCAGCAGTTATGTCAATCAGCCCCAGCATTTT
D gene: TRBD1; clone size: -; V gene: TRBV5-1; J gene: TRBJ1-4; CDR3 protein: CASSPQGASEKLFF; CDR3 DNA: TGCGCCAGCAGCCCGCAGGGGGCTAGCGAAAAACTGTTTTTT
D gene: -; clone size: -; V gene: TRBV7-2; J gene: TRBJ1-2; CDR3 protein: CASSSNREGGYTF; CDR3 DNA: TGTGCCAGCAGCTCCAACAGGGAGGGCGGCTACACCTTC
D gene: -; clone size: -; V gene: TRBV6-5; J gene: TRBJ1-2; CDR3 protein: CASSYSMRTGLHGYTF; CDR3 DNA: TGTGCCAGCAGTTACTCGATGCGTACAGGGCTCCATGGCTACACCTTC
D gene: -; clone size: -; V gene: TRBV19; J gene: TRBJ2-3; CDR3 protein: CASSIPGLYTDTQYF; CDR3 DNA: TGTGCCAGTAGTATCCCGGGACTCTACACAGATACGCAGTATTTT
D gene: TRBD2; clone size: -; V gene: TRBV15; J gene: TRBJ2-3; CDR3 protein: CATSRFRGKASGGAADTQYF; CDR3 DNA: TGTGCCACCAGCAGATTCAGGGGCAAAGCTAGCGGGGGGGCCGCGGATACGCAGTATTTT
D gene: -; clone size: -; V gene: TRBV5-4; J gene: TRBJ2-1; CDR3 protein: CASNQGGMRGSNEQFF; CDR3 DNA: TGTGCCAGCAACCAAGGGGGAATGCGGGGGAGCAATGAGCAGTTCTTC
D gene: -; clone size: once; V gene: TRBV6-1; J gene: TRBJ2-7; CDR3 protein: CASSDPRLKEYF; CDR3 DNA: TGTGCCAGCAGTGACCCAAGACTAAAGGAATACTTC
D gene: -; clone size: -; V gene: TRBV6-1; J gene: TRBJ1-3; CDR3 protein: CASSERGELSGNTIYF; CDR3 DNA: TGTGCCAGCAGTGAACGGGGAGAACTCTCTGGAAACACCATATATTTT
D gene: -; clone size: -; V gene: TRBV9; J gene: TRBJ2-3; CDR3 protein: CASSVVQGADTQYF; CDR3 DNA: TGTGCCAGCAGCGTAGTGCAAGGGGCAGATACGCAGTATTTT
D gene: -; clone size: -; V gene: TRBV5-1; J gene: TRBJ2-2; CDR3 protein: CASSLTPGTGELFF; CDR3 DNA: TGCGCCAGCAGCTTGACCCCCGGGACCGGGGAGCTGTTTTTT
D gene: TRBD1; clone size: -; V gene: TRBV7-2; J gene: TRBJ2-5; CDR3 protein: CASSLFPGQVETQYF; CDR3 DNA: TGTGCCAGCAGCTTATTTCCGGGACAGGTAGAGACCCAGTACTTC
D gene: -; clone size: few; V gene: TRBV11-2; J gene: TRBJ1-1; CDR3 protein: CASSPTGSFTEAFF; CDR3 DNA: TGTGCCAGCAGCCCTACAGGTTCTTTCACTGAAGCTTTCTTT
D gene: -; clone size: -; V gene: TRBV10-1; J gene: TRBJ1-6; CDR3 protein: CAIRNGRYNSPLHF; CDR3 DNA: TGCGCCATTAGGAATGGGAGGTATAATTCACCCCTCCACTTT
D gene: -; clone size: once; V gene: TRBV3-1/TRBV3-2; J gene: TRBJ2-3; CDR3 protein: CASSQVLGADTQYF; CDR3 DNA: TGTGCCAGCAGCCAAGTCCTGGGGGCAGATACGCAGTATTTT
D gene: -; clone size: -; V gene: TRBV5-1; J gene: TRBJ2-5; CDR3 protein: CASSLERSGAQYF; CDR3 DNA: TGCGCCAGCAGCTTGGAAAGGTCGGGGGCCCAGTACTTC
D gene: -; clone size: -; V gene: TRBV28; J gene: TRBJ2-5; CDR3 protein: CASSFVGAAQETQYF; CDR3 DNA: TGTGCCAGCAGTTTTGTTGGGGCAGCCCAAGAGACCCAGTACTTC
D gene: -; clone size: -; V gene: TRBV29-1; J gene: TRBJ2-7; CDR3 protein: CSVSGVFYEQYF; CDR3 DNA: TGCAGCGTTTCTGGGGTTTTCTACGAGCAGTACTTC
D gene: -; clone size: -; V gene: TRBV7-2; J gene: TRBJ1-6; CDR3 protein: CASSQINRNSPLHF; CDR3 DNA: TGTGCCAGCAGCCAAATTAACAGGAATTCACCCCTCCACTTT
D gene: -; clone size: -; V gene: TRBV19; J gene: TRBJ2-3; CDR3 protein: CASSIFGPTDTQYF; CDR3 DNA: TGTGCCAGTAGTATCTTCGGGCCCACAGATACGCAGTATTTT
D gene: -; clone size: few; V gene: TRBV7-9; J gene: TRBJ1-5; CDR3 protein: CASSQLRGNQPQHF; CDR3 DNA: TGTGCCAGCAGCCAACTTCGGGGCAATCAGCCCCAGCATTTT
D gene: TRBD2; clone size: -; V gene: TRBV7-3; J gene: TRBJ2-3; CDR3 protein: CASSLGLAGAGDTQYF; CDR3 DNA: TGTGCCAGCAGCCTGGGACTAGCGGGGGCGGGGGATACGCAGTATTTT
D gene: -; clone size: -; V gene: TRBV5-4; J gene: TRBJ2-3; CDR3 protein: CASSSKGSGTDTQYF; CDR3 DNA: TGTGCCAGCAGCTCGAAGGGCTCGGGTACAGATACGCAGTATTTT
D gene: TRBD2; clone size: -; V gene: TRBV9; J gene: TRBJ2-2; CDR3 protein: CASSVGLAGVNTGELFF; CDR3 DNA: TGTGCCAGCAGCGTAGGTCTAGCGGGGGTTAACACCGGGGAGCTGTTTTTT
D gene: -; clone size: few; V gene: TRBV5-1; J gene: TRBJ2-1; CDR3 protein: CASRWGNEQFF; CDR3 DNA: TGCGCCAGCAGGTGGGGGAATGAGCAGTTCTTC
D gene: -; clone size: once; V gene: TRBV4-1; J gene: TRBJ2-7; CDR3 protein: CASSQGRTTGQSSYEQYF; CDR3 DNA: TGCGCCAGCAGCCAAGGGCGCACCACAGGGCAGAGCTCCTACGAGCAGTACTTC
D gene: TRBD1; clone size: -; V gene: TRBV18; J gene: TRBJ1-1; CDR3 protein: CASSSDRGSTEAFF; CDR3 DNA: TGTGCCAGCTCATCGGACAGGGGGAGCACTGAAGCTTTCTTT
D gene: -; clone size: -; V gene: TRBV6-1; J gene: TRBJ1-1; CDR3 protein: CASSEGGGATEAFF; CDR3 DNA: TGTGCCAGCAGTGAAGGGGGCGGGGCCACTGAAGCTTTCTTT
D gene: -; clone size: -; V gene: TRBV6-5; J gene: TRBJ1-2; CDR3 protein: CASSYSEGRMGYTF; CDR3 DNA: TGTGCCAGCAGTTACTCGGAGGGGAGGATGGGCTACACCTTC
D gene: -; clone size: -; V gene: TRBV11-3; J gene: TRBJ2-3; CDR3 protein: CASSLQGYGDTQYF; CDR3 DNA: TGTGCCAGCAGCTTACAGGGGTACGGGGATACGCAGTATTTT
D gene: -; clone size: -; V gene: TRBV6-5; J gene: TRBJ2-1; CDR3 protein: CASSYLGDDEQFF; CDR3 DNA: TGTGCCAGCAGTTACCTAGGGGACGATGAGCAGTTCTTC
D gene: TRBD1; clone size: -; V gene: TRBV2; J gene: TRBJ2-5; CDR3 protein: CASSISRGQGETQYF; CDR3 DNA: TGTGCCAGCAGTATAAGCAGGGGGCAGGGAGAGACCCAGTACTTC
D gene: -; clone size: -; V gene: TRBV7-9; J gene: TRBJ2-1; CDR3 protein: CASSLARGAYNEQFF; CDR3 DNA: TGTGCCAGCAGCTTAGCGCGGGGCGCCTACAATGAGCAGTTCTTC
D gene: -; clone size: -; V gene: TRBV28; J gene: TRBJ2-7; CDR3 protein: CASITGPSSYEQYF; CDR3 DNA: TGTGCCAGCATCACCGGGCCAAGCTCCTACGAGCAGTACTTC
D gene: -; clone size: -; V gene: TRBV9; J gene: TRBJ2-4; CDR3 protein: CASSVQTNINIQYF; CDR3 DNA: TGTGCCAGCAGCGTACAAACCAATATAAACATTCAGTACTTC
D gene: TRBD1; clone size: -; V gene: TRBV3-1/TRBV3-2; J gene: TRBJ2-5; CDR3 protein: CASSPRGPARPRKETQYF; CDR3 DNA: TGTGCCAGCAGCCCCAGGGGGCCAGCGCGTCCCAGAAAAGAGACCCAGTACTTC
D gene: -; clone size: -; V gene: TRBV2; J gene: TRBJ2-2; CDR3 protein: CASSGAGKTGELFF; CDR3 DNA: TGTGCCAGCAGTGGGGCAGGGAAAACGGGGGAGCTGTTTTTT